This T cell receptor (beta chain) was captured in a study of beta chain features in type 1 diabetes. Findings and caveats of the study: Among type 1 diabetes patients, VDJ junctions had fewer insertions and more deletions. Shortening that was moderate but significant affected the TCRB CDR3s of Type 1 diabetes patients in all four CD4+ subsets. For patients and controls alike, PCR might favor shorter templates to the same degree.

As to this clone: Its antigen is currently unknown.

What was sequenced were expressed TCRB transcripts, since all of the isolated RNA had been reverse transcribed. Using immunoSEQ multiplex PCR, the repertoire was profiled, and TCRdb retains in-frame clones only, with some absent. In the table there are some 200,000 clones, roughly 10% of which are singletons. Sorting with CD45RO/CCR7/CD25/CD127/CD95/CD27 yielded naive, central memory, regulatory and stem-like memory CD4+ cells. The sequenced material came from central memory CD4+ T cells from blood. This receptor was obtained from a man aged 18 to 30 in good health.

The chain's CDR3 is CASSWGGRTDTQYF. As DNA, the CDR3 is TGTGCCAGCAGTTGGGGCGGACGCACAGATACGCAGTATTTT. The chain combines TRBV28 with TRBJ2-3; D may be TRBD1 (5 bases). Trimming removed 4 bases from V and 1 base from J, with 9 bases in between. The CDR3 has 14 residues. In germline, CDR1 is MDHEN, CDR2 SYDVKM.